This section outlines one T cell receptor beta chain sequence together with its context. CDR1 and CDR2 from the germline V gene are MDHEN and SYDVKM. The CDR3 extends over 15 amino acids. V shed 10 bases and J 3 bases; nucleotides not matched to a gene: 12. The source of the sample is a study of blood T cell repertoires in COVID-19. Study-level background: Specimens from acute and convalescent COVID-19 originated in the United States, Italy and Spain. Sources were T cells, B-cell-depleted T cells, or PBMCs; the material itself was cDNA or gDNA.

The method was immunoSEQ multiplex PCR; TCRdb's version includes in-frame clones alone and lacks a portion of them. The table shows about 83,000 clones, with around 90% occurring only once. Sequenced material: peripheral blood. The chain has TRBV28 and TRBJ2-1; TRBD1 matches 7 bases. The receptor was isolated from a woman of 80 years or more with active or convalescent COVID-19. This CDR3 reads CATGTRDRLYNEQFF. CDR3 coding DNA: TGTGCCACCGGGACCCGGGACAGACTCTACAATGAGCAGTTCTTC.